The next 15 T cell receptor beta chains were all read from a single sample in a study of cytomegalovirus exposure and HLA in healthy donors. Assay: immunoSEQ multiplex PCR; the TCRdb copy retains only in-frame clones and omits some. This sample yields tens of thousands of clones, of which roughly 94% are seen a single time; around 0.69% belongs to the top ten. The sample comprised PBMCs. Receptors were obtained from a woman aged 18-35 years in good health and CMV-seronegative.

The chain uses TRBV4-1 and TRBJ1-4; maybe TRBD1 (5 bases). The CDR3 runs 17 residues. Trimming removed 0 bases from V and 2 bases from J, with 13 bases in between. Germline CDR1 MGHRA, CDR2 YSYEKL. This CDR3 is CASSQDGGRGTNEKLFF. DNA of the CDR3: TGCGCCAGCAGCCAAGATGGGGGGAGGGGTACTAATGAAAAACTGTTTTTT.

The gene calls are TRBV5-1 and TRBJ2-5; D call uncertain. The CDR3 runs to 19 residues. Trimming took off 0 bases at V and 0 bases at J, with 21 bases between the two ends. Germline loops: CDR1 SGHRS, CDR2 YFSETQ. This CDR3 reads CASSLAPGSTDVYQETQYF. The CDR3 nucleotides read TGCGCCAGCAGCTTGGCACCTGGGTCCACAGACGTATACCAAGAGACCCAGTACTTC. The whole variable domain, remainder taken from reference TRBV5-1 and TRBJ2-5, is KAGVTQTPRYLIKTRGQQVTLSCSPISGHRSVSWYQQTPGQGLQFLFEYFSETQRNKGNFPGRFSGRQFSNSRSEMNVSTLELGDSALYLCASSLAPGSTDVYQETQYFGPGTRLLVL.

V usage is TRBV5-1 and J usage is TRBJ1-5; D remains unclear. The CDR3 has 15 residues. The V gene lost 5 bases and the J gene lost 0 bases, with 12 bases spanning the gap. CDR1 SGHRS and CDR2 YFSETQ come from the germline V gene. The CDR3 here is CASRAGWGSNQPQHF. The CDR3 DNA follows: TGCGCCAGCAGGGCGGGTTGGGGTAGCAATCAGCCCCAGCATTTT.

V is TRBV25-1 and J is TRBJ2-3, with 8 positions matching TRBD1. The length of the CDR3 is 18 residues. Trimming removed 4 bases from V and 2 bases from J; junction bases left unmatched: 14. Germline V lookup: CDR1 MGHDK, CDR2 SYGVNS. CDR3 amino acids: CASSGRLRQGINTDTQYF. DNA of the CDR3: TGTGCCAGCAGTGGTCGACTTCGACAGGGGATCAACACAGATACGCAGTATTTT.

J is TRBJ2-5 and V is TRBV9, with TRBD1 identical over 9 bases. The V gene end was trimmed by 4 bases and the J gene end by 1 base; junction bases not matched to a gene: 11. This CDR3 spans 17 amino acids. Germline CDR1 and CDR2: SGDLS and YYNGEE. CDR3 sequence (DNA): TGTGCCAGCAGCACCTGGGACAGGGTCGTGGGCCAAGAGACCCAGTACTTC. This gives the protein CASSTWDRVVGQETQYF.

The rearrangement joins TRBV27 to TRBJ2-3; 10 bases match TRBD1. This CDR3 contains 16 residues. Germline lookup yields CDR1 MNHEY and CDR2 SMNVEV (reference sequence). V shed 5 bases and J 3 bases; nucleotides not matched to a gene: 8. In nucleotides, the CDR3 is TGTGCCAGCAGTCCGGGGACAGGGGAAGGGACAGATACGCAGTATTTT. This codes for CASSPGTGEGTDTQYF.

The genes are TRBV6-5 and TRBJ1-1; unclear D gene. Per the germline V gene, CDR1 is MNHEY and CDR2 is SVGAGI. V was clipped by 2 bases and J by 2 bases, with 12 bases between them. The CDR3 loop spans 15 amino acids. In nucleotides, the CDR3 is TGTGCCAGCAGTTACGAGGGTACACGAAACACTGAAGCTTTCTTT. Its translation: CASSYEGTRNTEAFF.

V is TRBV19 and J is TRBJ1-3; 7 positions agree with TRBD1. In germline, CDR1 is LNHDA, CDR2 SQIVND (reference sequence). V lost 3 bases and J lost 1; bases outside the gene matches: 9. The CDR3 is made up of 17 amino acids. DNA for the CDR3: TGTGCCAGTAGTATCGGGGGACAGCCAACTTCTGGAAACACCATATATTTT. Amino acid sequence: CASSIGGQPTSGNTIYF.

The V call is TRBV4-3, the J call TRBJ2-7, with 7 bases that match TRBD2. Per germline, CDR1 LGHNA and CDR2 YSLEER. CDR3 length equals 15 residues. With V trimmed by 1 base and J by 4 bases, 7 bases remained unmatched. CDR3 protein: CASSQVVAGDYEQYF. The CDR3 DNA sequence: TGCGCCAGCAGCCAAGTTGTCGCGGGGGATTACGAGCAGTACTTC.

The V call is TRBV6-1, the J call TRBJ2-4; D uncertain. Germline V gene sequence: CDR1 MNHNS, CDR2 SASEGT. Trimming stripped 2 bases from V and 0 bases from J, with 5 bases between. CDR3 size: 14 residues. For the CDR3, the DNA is TGTGCCAGCAGTGAACAGATAGCCAAAAACATTCAGTACTTC. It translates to CASSEQIAKNIQYF.

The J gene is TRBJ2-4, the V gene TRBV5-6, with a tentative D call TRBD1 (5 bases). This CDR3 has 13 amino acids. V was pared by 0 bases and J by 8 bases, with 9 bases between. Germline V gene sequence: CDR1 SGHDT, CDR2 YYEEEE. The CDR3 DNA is TGTGCCAGCAGCTTGGGCAGGGCGGACATTCAGTACTTC. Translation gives CASSLGRADIQYF.

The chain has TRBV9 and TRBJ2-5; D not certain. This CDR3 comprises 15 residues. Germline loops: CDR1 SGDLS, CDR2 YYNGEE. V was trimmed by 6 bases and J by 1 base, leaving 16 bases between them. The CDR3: CASTVSGSFQETQYF. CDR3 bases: TGTGCCAGCACCGTCAGTGGCTCCTTCCAAGAGACCCAGTACTTC.

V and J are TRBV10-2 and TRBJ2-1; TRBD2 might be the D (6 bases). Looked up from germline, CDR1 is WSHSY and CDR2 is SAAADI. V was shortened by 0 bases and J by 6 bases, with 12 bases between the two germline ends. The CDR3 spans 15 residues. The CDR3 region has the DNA TGCGCCAGCAGTGAGTCGAGGCTAGCGAGCAATGAGCAGTTCTTC. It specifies CASSESRLASNEQFF.

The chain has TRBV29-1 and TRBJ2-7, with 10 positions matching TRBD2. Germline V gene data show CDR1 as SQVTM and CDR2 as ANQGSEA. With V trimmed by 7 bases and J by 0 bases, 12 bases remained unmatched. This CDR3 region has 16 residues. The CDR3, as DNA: TGCAGCGCAGCCCCCCGAACTAGCGGGGACTCCTACGAGCAGTACTTC. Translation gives CSAAPRTSGDSYEQYF.

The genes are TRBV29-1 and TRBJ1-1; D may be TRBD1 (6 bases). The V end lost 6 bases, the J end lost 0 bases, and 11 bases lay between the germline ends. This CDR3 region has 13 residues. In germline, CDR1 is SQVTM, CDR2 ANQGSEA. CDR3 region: CSVGQTLNTEAFF. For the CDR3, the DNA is TGCAGCGTGGGACAAACGTTGAACACTGAAGCTTTCTTT.